Below are 31 T cell receptor beta chains sequenced from a single sample in a study of technical replicates of blood from a handful of donors. TCRdb's table, derived via immunoSEQ multiplex PCR, lists solely in-frame clones and lacks some. This sample has roughly 100,000 clones, with over 90% found just once. Sequencing was done on a sample of T cells isolated from PBMCs. Receptors were obtained from a human donor in good health.

This clone was recorded only once. The junction departs from the called germline gene at one end, perhaps through a read error. The rearrangement joins TRBV9 to TRBJ2-7; 9 nucleotides align to TRBD2. This CDR3 has 15 amino acids. Germline assignment: CDR1 SGDLS and CDR2 YYNGEE. The CDR3 coding sequence is TGTGCCAGCATCGTAGCGGGAGTACTCGGGGACGAGCAGTACTTC. Amino acid sequence: CASIVAGVLGDEQYF. The whole variable domain, filled in from reference TRBV9 and TRBJ2-7, reads DSGVTQTPKHLITATGQRVTLRCSPRSGDLSVYWYQQSLDQGLQFLIQYYNGEERAKGNILERFSAQQFPDLHSELNLSSLELGDSALYFCASIVAGVLGDEQYFGPGTRLTVT.

This clone appeared a single time. The CDR3 coding sequence is TGCGCCAGCCGCCCCCTGAGGGACACCTACGAGCAGTACTTC. It translates to CASRPLRDTYEQYF. J is TRBJ2-7 and V is TRBV10-2; D may be TRBD1 (6 bases). The germline CDR1 and CDR2 sequences are WSHSY and SAAADI. V lost 8 bases and J 2 bases, leaving 16 bases between the germline ends. The CDR3 is 14 amino acids.

This CDR3 is CASSLGQGYSNQPQHF. The CDR3 DNA reads TGTGCCAGCAGTTTAGGACAGGGGTATAGCAATCAGCCCCAGCATTTT. The chain links TRBV27 to TRBJ1-5; 9 nucleotides line up with TRBD1. Germline V gene sequence: CDR1 MNHEY, CDR2 SMNVEV (reference sequence). J lost 0 bases, V lost 2 bases, and 2 bases had no gene match. This CDR3 has 16 residues.

The chain is built from TRBV4-1 and TRBJ2-2; possible D gene TRBD1, 6 bases. Germline V lookup: CDR1 MGHRA, CDR2 YSYEKL. Between the trimmed V and J ends, which lost 5 bases and 5 bases, there was a span of 12 bases. The CDR3 totals 14 residues. In DNA, the CDR3 is TGCGCCAGCAGCTACGCCGGGACAACCGGGGAGCTGTTTTTT. Translation gives CASSYAGTTGELFF.

The chain combines TRBV7-3 with TRBJ2-7, with TRBD2 matching over 11 bases. The junction had 7 bases not matched to a gene; V was cut back by 5 bases and J by 4 bases. The CDR3 consists of 15 residues. Germline CDR1 SGHTA, CDR2 FQGTGA. CDR3 nucleotide sequence: TGTGCCAGCAGCGTTACTAGCGGGGGCAGTTACGAGCAGTACTTC. The encoded protein is CASSVTSGGSYEQYF. The complete variable domain, with remaining parts taken from reference TRBV7-3 and TRBJ2-7, reads GAGVSQTPSNKVTEKGKYVELRCDPISGHTALYWYRQSLGQGPEFLIYFQGTGAADDSGLPNDRFFAVRPEGSVSTLKIQRTERGDSAVYLCASSVTSGGSYEQYFGPGTRLTVT.

This clone appeared a single time. The rearrangement uses TRBV6-5 and TRBJ1-1; D is ambiguous. Germline V gives CDR1 MNHEY, CDR2 SVGAGI. Trimming cost V 5 bases and J 3 bases, with 10 bases left between them. The CDR3 consists of 13 residues. CDR3 DNA sequence: TGTGCCAGCAGTGAAAAACGGGACACTGAAGCTTTCTTT. This translates into CASSEKRDTEAFF.

The chain is built from TRBV6-4 and TRBJ2-6, with D perhaps TRBD2 (6 bases). V gave up 0 bases and J gave up 3 bases, with 9 bases separating them. CDR1 MRHNA and CDR2 SNTAGT come from the germline V gene. The CDR3 contains 16 residues. CDR3 sequence (DNA): TGTGCCAGCAGTGACTCCGGAGGGCTTGGGGCCAACGTCCTGACTTTC. Residues: CASSDSGGLGANVLTF.

The CDR3 nucleotides are TGTGCCAGCAGTTTATCGGGACAGGGGATTTCGTACGAGCAGTACTTC. Encoded protein: CASSLSGQGISYEQYF. The chain employs TRBV27 and TRBJ2-7, with 10 positions matching TRBD1. CDR3 length: 16 residues. Germline CDR1 MNHEY, CDR2 SMNVEV (reference sequence). V shed 0 bases and J 4 bases; nucleotides not matched to a gene: 6.

The rearrangement links TRBV11-2 to TRBJ2-1; D might be TRBD2 (6 bases). V lost 5 bases and J lost 8, with 22 bases in between. Germline CDR1 reads SGHAT; CDR2 reads FQNNGV. There are 16 residues in the CDR3. Here the CDR3 reads CASSAVGGRSGYEQFF. CDR3 bases: TGTGCCAGCAGCGCCGTCGGGGGACGGTCAGGCTATGAGCAGTTCTTC.

This chain joins TRBV7-3 and TRBJ1-1; D remains ambiguous. Germline V gene lookup returns CDR1 SGHTA and CDR2 FQGTGA. V shed 5 bases and J shed 5 bases, with 15 bases lying between them. The CDR3 loop spans 14 amino acids. The CDR3 DNA sequence: TGTGCCAGCAGCCTTAACGAAGGCGGAACTGAAGCTTTCTTT. Translation: CASSLNEGGTEAFF.

V usage is TRBV11-2 and J usage is TRBJ2-3; a weak D match, TRBD2 (6 bases). Between the trimmed V and J ends, which lost 1 base and 1 base, there was a span of 9 bases. The V gene's germline CDR1 is SGHAT and CDR2 FQNNGV. The CDR3 is made up of 15 amino acids. Written as DNA, the CDR3 is TGTGCCAGCAGCTTAGCGGGAGCCCGCACAGATACGCAGTATTTT. This gives the protein CASSLAGARTDTQYF.

The chain combines TRBV5-1 with TRBJ1-1; D gene uncertain. CDR3 length: 15 amino acids. Germline V gene lookup returns CDR1 SGHRS and CDR2 YFSETQ. V lost 0 bases and J lost 0, with 9 bases in between. The CDR3 loop reads CASSLEQPVNTEAFF. The CDR3 region has the DNA TGCGCCAGCAGCTTGGAGCAACCCGTGAACACTGAAGCTTTCTTT.

The chain carries TRBV19 and TRBJ1-3, with a weak D call TRBD1 (5 bases). The germline gives CDR1 LNHDA, CDR2 SQIVND (reference sequence). Trimming took 5 bases from V and 4 from J, leaving 15 bases between them. The CDR3 is made up of 15 amino acids. The CDR3: CASSPRADKGNTIYF. As DNA, the CDR3 is TGTGCCAGTAGTCCCAGGGCCGACAAAGGAAACACCATATATTTT.

The chain links TRBV5-5 to TRBJ2-1; D is perhaps TRBD2 (6 bases). The CDR3 is made up of 15 amino acids. Germline CDR1 and CDR2: SGHKS and YYEKEE (reference sequence). Trimming shortened V by 4 bases and J by 4 bases, and 15 bases separated the two germline ends. The CDR3: CASSMTTGTYNEQFF. The CDR3, as DNA: TGTGCCAGCAGCATGACTACCGGGACTTACAATGAGCAGTTCTTC.

The chain links TRBV27 to TRBJ1-1; 8 nucleotides line up with TRBD1. This CDR3 is built from 18 residues. Germline V lookup: CDR1 MNHEY, CDR2 SMNVEV (reference sequence). V shed 4 bases and J 7 bases; nucleotides not matched to a gene: 20. The CDR3 loop reads CASSSSWQGARLEGEAFF. In DNA, the CDR3 is TGTGCCAGCAGTTCCTCCTGGCAGGGGGCGCGACTCGAGGGTGAAGCTTTCTTT.

The J gene is TRBJ2-7, the V gene TRBV28; D perhaps matches TRBD2 (5 bases). Germline V gene lookup returns CDR1 MDHEN and CDR2 SYDVKM. The CDR3 runs to 14 residues. V lost 8 bases and J lost 3, with 17 bases in between. CDR3 sequence reads: CASVDYRDIYEQYF. The CDR3 nucleotides read TGTGCCAGCGTTGACTACAGAGATATCTACGAGCAGTACTTC.

The chain links TRBV6-6 to TRBJ1-2; 9 nucleotides agree with TRBD1. Germline V lookup: CDR1 MNHNY, CDR2 SVGAGI (reference sequence). The CDR3 length is 14 residues. The trim removed 5 bases at V and 6 bases at J, leaving 7 bases unmatched. CDR3 amino acids: CASSLTGGANGYTF. The CDR3 DNA reads as TGTGCCAGCAGTCTAACAGGGGGCGCGAATGGCTACACCTTC.

The chain is built from TRBV19 and TRBJ2-3; 13 bases align to TRBD2. The ends lost 6 bases at V and 8 bases at J; junction bases unmatched: 11. From germline, CDR1 is LNHDA and CDR2 SQIVND (reference sequence). This CDR3 comprises 16 residues. The chain's CDR3 is CASSPLTSGRARTQYF. The CDR3 DNA sequence: TGTGCCAGTAGCCCCCTCACTAGCGGGAGGGCCCGTACGCAGTATTTT.

This rearrangement joins TRBV6-6 to TRBJ1-1, with D possibly TRBD1 on 5 matching bases. V was pared by 10 bases and J by 6 bases, with 12 bases between. The CDR3 length is 11 residues. The germline V gene encodes CDR1 MNHNY and CDR2 SVGAGI (reference sequence). CDR3 DNA: TGTGCCATATGGGGGGGATCTGAAGCTTTCTTT. The encoded protein is CAIWGGSEAFF.

This clone occurred once. The rearrangement uses TRBV18 and TRBJ2-1; the D gene is possibly TRBD1 (6 bases). Trimming removed 2 bases from V and 1 base from J, with 15 bases in between. The germline gives CDR1 KGHSH, CDR2 LQKENI. The CDR3 totals 17 residues. The CDR3 DNA reads TGTGCCAGCTCACCAAGTATACAGGGTGGGTCCTACAATGAGCAGTTCTTC. As protein: CASSPSIQGGSYNEQFF.

This clone appeared a single time. The rearrangement joins TRBV19 to TRBJ1-5; TRBD1 aligns across 10 bases. There are 19 residues in the CDR3. The V and J ends lost 4 bases and 0 bases, in that order; junction bases with no gene match: 12. Looked up from germline, CDR1 is LNHDA and CDR2 is SQIVND (reference sequence). The CDR3, as DNA: TGTGCCAGTAGTAGGATGACAGGGGGCACGACACCTAGCAATCAGCCCCAGCATTTT. Its protein product is CASSRMTGGTTPSNQPQHF. The complete variable domain, with remaining parts taken from reference TRBV19 and TRBJ1-5, reads DGGITQSPKYLFRKEGQNVTLSCEQNLNHDAMYWYRQDPGQGLRLIYYSQIVNDFQKGDIAEGYSVSREKKESFPLTVTSAQKNPTAFYLCASSRMTGGTTPSNQPQHFGDGTRLSIL.

V is TRBV5-6 and J is TRBJ2-2; 9 nucleotides match TRBD1. CDR3 size: 18 residues. Germline values: CDR1 SGHDT, CDR2 YYEEEE. Losses at the gene ends were 2 bases for V and 1 base for J; bases not matched to a gene: 9. The CDR3 loop is CASSFGTGFGRNTGELFF. In DNA form, the CDR3 reads TGTGCCAGCAGCTTCGGGACAGGGTTTGGGAGGAACACCGGGGAGCTGTTTTTT.

The chain uses TRBV2 and TRBJ1-5, with D unclear. This CDR3 region has 15 residues. CDR1 is SNHLY and CDR2 is FYNNEI in the germline V gene. Trimming removed 0 bases from V and 0 bases from J, with 6 bases in between. CDR3 amino acids: CASSEAVVSNQPQHF. CDR3 nucleotides: TGTGCCAGCAGTGAAGCAGTAGTTAGCAATCAGCCCCAGCATTTT.

This clone has ten or more counts. The J gene is TRBJ2-7, the V gene TRBV11-2, with D perhaps TRBD1 (5 bases). Germline CDR1 and CDR2: SGHAT and FQNNGV. V was clipped by 6 bases and J by 1 base, with 19 bases between them. The CDR3 has 16 amino acids. The CDR3 reads CASRKIRGGSSYEQYF. CDR3 DNA: TGTGCCAGCAGAAAAATTAGGGGCGGTTCTTCCTACGAGCAGTACTTC. Looking up the rest from reference TRBV11-2 and TRBJ2-7 gives the full variable domain: EAGVAQSPRYKIIEKRQSVAFWCNPISGHATLYWYQQILGQGPKLLIQFQNNGVVDDSQLPKDRFSAERLKGVDSTLKIQPAKLEDSAVYLCASRKIRGGSSYEQYFGPGTRLTVT.

This chain connects TRBV29-1 to TRBJ2-2; TRBD2 aligns across 12 bases. The CDR3 has 15 amino acids. Per the germline V gene, CDR1 is SQVTM and CDR2 is ANQGSEA. The trim removed 6 bases at V and 8 bases at J, leaving 10 bases unmatched. The CDR3 DNA sequence: TGCAGCGTAAAAGTAACTAGCGGGAGGTCTGGGGAGCTGTTTTTT. Translating it yields CSVKVTSGRSGELFF.

This chain joins TRBV5-5 and TRBJ2-2, with 12 bases lining up with TRBD1. Germline assignment: CDR1 SGHKS and CDR2 YYEKEE (reference sequence). This CDR3 is built from 17 residues. V shed 3 bases and J 7 bases; nucleotides not matched to a gene: 10. The CDR3 is CASSWYQGQGAVGELFF. The CDR3 DNA reads TGTGCCAGCAGCTGGTACCAGGGACAGGGGGCGGTCGGGGAGCTGTTTTTT. Variable domain in full (rest from reference TRBV5-5 and TRBJ2-2): DAGVTQSPTHLIKTRGQQVTLRCSPISGHKSVSWYQQVLGQGPQFIFQYYEKEERGRGNFPDRFSARQFPNYSSELNVNALLLGDSALYLCASSWYQGQGAVGELFFGEGSRLTVL.

The CDR3 protein is CASSWRVGQGDHYEQYF. CDR3 coding DNA: TGTGCCAGCAGTTGGAGGGTTGGACAGGGGGACCACTACGAGCAGTACTTC. The chain is built from TRBV2 and TRBJ2-7, with 10 bases identical to TRBD1. V shed 5 bases and J 3 bases; nucleotides not matched to a gene: 13. The CDR3 is 17 residues long. Germline CDR1 and CDR2: SNHLY and FYNNEI. Filled out from reference TRBV2 and TRBJ2-7, the complete variable domain reads EPEVTQTPSHQVTQMGQEVILRCVPISNHLYFYWYRQILGQKVEFLVSFYNNEISEKSEIFDDQFSVERPDGSNFTLKIRSTKLEDSAMYFCASSWRVGQGDHYEQYFGPGTRLTVT.

The chain links TRBV11-2 to TRBJ2-1; 7 bases fit TRBD2. Germline V CDR1 and CDR2: SGHAT, FQNNGV. The J segment lost 1 base and the V segment lost 5 bases, leaving 14 bases of the junction unmatched. There are 18 residues in the CDR3. This CDR3 reads CASSRYSLAASSYNEQFF. The CDR3 DNA is TGTGCCAGCAGCCGATACAGTCTAGCGGCAAGTTCCTACAATGAGCAGTTCTTC.

Regarding this clone: A read error is possible here, since a much larger clone lies one base away. The chain carries TRBV2 and TRBJ1-1; D call uncertain. The CDR3 is made up of 13 amino acids. Germline CDR1 SNHLY, CDR2 FYNNEI. CDR3 coding DNA: TGTGCCAGCAGTGCTCTCCTAGTCAGTGAAGTTTTCTTT. Translating it yields CASSALLVSEVFF.

V usage is TRBV6-5 and J usage is TRBJ2-1, with 8 bases lining up with TRBD2. Per germline, CDR1 MNHEY and CDR2 SVGAGI. This CDR3 spans 13 amino acids. Trimming cost V 10 bases and J 5 bases; bases outside gene matches: 7. CDR3 bases: TGTGCCACCTCGCGGGGGGTAGACAATGAGCAGTTCTTC. This codes for CATSRGVDNEQFF.

The V call is TRBV7-9, the J call TRBJ2-3, with 11 bases matching TRBD2. Germline V CDR1 and CDR2: SEHNR, FQNEAQ (reference sequence). V dropped 5 bases and J dropped 2; count of bases not matched to a gene: 3. The CDR3 consists of 15 residues. The CDR3 loop is CASSLSGGATDTQYF. The CDR3 DNA sequence: TGTGCCAGCAGCCTTAGCGGGGGGGCCACAGATACGCAGTATTTT.